Listed below are T cell receptor beta chains from one sample, sequenced in a study of identical twins. One entry per CDR3 protein, called by TCRdb with MiXCR from the 5' RACE reads. Of more than 650,000 distinct CDR3 sequences detected, around 5.7% appear once; the ten largest clones hold 1.5% to 2%. Sequencing was performed on naive T cells sorted from blood. The source is a man aged 18 to 30 in good health. Both conserved end residues are part of each CDR3. D genes are given only for firm matches. Only some rows state a clone size, as once, few, many or a class for expanded clones.

>TRBV12-3/TRBV12-4|TRBJ2-7|many|TRBD2
TGTGCCAGCAGCCTTGGACTAGCGGGAGGCACCTACGAGCAGTACTTC
CASSLGLAGGTYEQYF
>TRBV10-3|TRBJ2-2|many|-
TGTGCCATCACCAGGGATGCCGGGGAGCTGTTTTTT
CAITRDAGELFF
>TRBV11-2|TRBJ2-1|-|-
TGTGCCAGCAGCTCTACCAAGACAGACTACAATGAGCAGTTCTTC
CASSSTKTDYNEQFF
>TRBV20-1|TRBJ2-2|many|-
TGCAGTGCTAGAGATTTGCAGGGTCTAGGGACCGGGGAGCTGTTTTTT
CSARDLQGLGTGELFF
>TRBV15|TRBJ2-1|many|TRBD2
TGTGCCACCAGCAGAGCTAGCGGGAGATCTTACAATGAGCAGTTCTTC
CATSRASGRSYNEQFF
>TRBV6-2/TRBV6-3|TRBJ2-1|few|-
TGTGCCAGCAGTTACCCGCAGGTAGGCGGGACATACAATGAGCAGTTCTTC
CASSYPQVGGTYNEQFF
>TRBV4-1|TRBJ2-3|few|-
TGCGCCAGCAGCGACCTAGGGGGGGGACAGGAAAGAACAGATACGCAGTATTTT
CASSDLGGGQERTDTQYF
>TRBV20-1|TRBJ1-6|many|TRBD1
TGCAGTGCGGGGACACAGGGGCTTAATTCACCCCTCCACTTT
CSAGTQGLNSPLHF
>TRBV12-3/TRBV12-4|TRBJ2-3|many|TRBD2
TGTGCCAGCAGTTTCGCCAGACGACTAGCGGGAGTCCCAGATACGCAGTATTTT
CASSFARRLAGVPDTQYF
>TRBV20-1|TRBJ2-7|many|-
TGCAGTGCTAGAGACCCATATGAAGTTAAGTACGAGCAGTACTTC
CSARDPYEVKYEQYF
>TRBV12-3/TRBV12-4|TRBJ1-5|many|-
TGTGCCAGCAGTTTGCGAGGGTTTAGCAATCAGCCCCAGCATTTT
CASSLRGFSNQPQHF
>TRBV7-6|TRBJ2-3|-|TRBD2
TGTGCCAGCAGCTCGCCCACTAGCGGGTATATCACAGATACGCAGTATTTT
CASSSPTSGYITDTQYF
>TRBV5-1|TRBJ1-1|few|TRBD1
TGCGCCAGCAGCTTGGGGACAGGGGGCGCGTTTGAAGCTTTCTTT
CASSLGTGGAFEAFF
>TRBV28|TRBJ2-2|-|-
TGTGCCAGCAGTTTACCGGGGGCCGGGGAGCTGTTTTTT
CASSLPGAGELFF
>TRBV4-2|TRBJ2-3|-|TRBD2
TGTGCCAGCAGCCAACAGGGACTAGCGGGAGGGGGAGATACGCAGTATTTT
CASSQQGLAGGGDTQYF
>TRBV6-1|TRBJ2-1|few|TRBD1
TGTGCCAGCAGCCAAGTACAGGGGGCGCTTGGTGAGCAGTTCTTC
CASSQVQGALGEQFF
>TRBV4-3|TRBJ1-6|few|-
TGCGCCAGCAGCCAGGAGACTTCACAGGGTAGCTCACCCCTCCACTTT
CASSQETSQGSSPLHF
>TRBV24-1|TRBJ2-7|few|TRBD1
TGTGCCACCAGTGATTCGGGGGACAGGGGTGTGAACGAGCAGTACTTC
CATSDSGDRGVNEQYF
>TRBV11-2|TRBJ2-1|many|-
TGTGCCAGCAGCTTACCGGTGGTGGAGCAGTTCTTC
CASSLPVVEQFF
>TRBV29-1|TRBJ2-5|few|-
TGCAGCGTTGCAGCCGGGACACCCCGAGAGACCCAGTACTTC
CSVAAGTPRETQYF
>TRBV4-1|TRBJ2-2|many|TRBD2
TGCGCCAGCAGCCAACGTTCCGCTTCGGAGCGGGAGCAGAGTCCGGACACCGGGGAGCTGTTTTTT
CASSQRSASEREQSPDTGELFF
>TRBV5-5|TRBJ2-4|few|-
TGTGCCAGCAGCTTGGAGTGGACGGCAATCGAAAACATTCAGTACTTC
CASSLEWTAIENIQYF
>TRBV11-3|TRBJ2-5|few|TRBD1
TGTGCCAGCACCCTAGGACAGGACCAAGAGACCCAGTACTTC
CASTLGQDQETQYF
>TRBV5-5|TRBJ1-2|many|-
TGTGCCAGCGGATTGGGGCTAAGCTATGGCTACACCTTC
CASGLGLSYGYTF
>TRBV5-6|TRBJ2-7|few|-
TGTGCCAGCAGCTATGCTAGCGAAACCTACGAGCAGTACTTC
CASSYASETYEQYF
>TRBV18|TRBJ2-1|many|-
TGTGCCAGCTCACCGAAAGAGGAGCAGTTCTTC
CASSPKEEQFF
>TRBV5-4|TRBJ1-3|-|-
TGTGCCAGCAGCTTCCGGGACGGCGACTCTGGAAACACCACATGTTTT
CASSFRDGDSGNTTCF
>TRBV5-1|TRBJ2-1|many|-
TGCGCCAGCAGTCAAAGACCTCACAATGAGCAGTTCTTC
CASSQRPHNEQFF
>TRBV20-1|TRBJ1-2|few|-
TGCAGTGCTTACAAGGGTGTTGATGGCTACACCTTC
CSAYKGVDGYTF
>TRBV29-1|TRBJ2-1|many|-
TGCAGCGCCATCACAGGGTTGGGGAATGAGCAGTTCTTC
CSAITGLGNEQFF
>TRBV20-1|TRBJ1-5|many|TRBD1
TGCAGTGCTATCCGGGACAGGGATAATCAGCCCCAGCATTTT
CSAIRDRDNQPQHF
>TRBV6-1|TRBJ2-2|many|TRBD1
TGTGCCACCAAACAGGGGATAACCACCGGGGAGCTGTTTTTT
CATKQGITTGELFF
>TRBV27|TRBJ2-1|few|TRBD2
TGTGCCAGCAGTTTAGTGGGAGGGCCACACAATGAGCAGTTCTTC
CASSLVGGPHNEQFF
>TRBV15|TRBJ1-2|many|TRBD1
TGTGCCACCAGCGCGCGGGACAGGAAGTACTATGGCTACACCTTC
CATSARDRKYYGYTF
>TRBV12-3/TRBV12-4|TRBJ2-1|many|TRBD2
TGTGCCAGCAGTTTAGCGCAGACTAGCGGGAGTGGTAATGAGCAGTTCTTC
CASSLAQTSGSGNEQFF
>TRBV7-2|TRBJ2-1|many|-
TGTGCCAGCAGCTCTCAATCCTACAATGAGCAGTTCTTC
CASSSQSYNEQFF
>TRBV4-1|TRBJ2-1|many|-
TGCGCCAGCAGCCCAGGGACCACCAGAGGTGAGCAGTTCTTC
CASSPGTTRGEQFF
>TRBV14|TRBJ2-2|-|-
TGTGCCAGCAGCCAAAGGTTCCCCGGGGAGCTGTTTTTT
CASSQRFPGELFF
>TRBV15|TRBJ1-3|-|TRBD1
TGTGCCACCAGCACCCAGACAGGGGGCTTCTCTGGAAACACCATATATTTT
CATSTQTGGFSGNTIYF
>TRBV29-1|TRBJ2-7|many|TRBD2
TGCAGCGTTGCAATAGCGGGAGTGAGCGAGCAGTACTTC
CSVAIAGVSEQYF
>TRBV10-3|TRBJ2-7|many|TRBD2
TGTGCCATCGCGACTAGCGGTTACGAGCAGTACTTC
CAIATSGYEQYF
>TRBV12-3/TRBV12-4|TRBJ2-7|many|-
TGTGCCAGCACCACGGACAGACACGGGGCCGAGCAGTACTTC
CASTTDRHGAEQYF
>TRBV3-1|TRBJ1-5|-|-
TGTGCCAGCAGCCAAATGAACGGCAATCAGCCCCAGCATTTT
CASSQMNGNQPQHF
>TRBV25-1|TRBJ2-5|many|-
TGTGCCAGCAGCCGAAGGTCGGGGAGGAGAGAGACCCAGTACTTC
CASSRRSGRRETQYF